This is a list of T cell receptor beta chains from one sample in a study of blood T cell repertoires in COVID-19. Sequencing used immunoSEQ multiplex PCR; TCRdb keeps in-frame clones, though not all of them. The data show about 220,000 clones, roughly nine tenths seen once. The sample taken for sequencing was PBMCs or T cells enriched from blood (not recorded which). The receptors shown here come from a woman in her twenties or thirties who had recovered from COVID-19. CDR3s include the opening cysteine and the closing phenylalanine or tryptophan. A D gene is named only where the DNA matches it firmly. Clone size is stated in some rows and not others, as once, few, many or a class when expanded.

CDR3 length	clone size	V gene	J gene	D gene	CDR3 DNA	CDR3 protein
14	.	TRBV6-5	TRBJ1-5	.	TGTGCCAGCAGTCCAGGGGTGGGCAATCAGCCCCAGCATTTT	CASSPGVGNQPQHF
15	.	TRBV9	TRBJ2-1	TRBD2	TGTGCCAGCAGCTCCAGCGGGGGGGCCCACAATGAGCAGTTCTTC	CASSSSGGAHNEQFF
16	.	TRBV5-1	TRBJ2-1	TRBD1	TGCGCCAGCAGCTTGGACAGGGGATGGTCCTACAATGAGCAGTTCTTC	CASSLDRGWSYNEQFF
12	.	TRBV12-3/TRBV12-4	TRBJ2-7	.	TGTGCCAGCAGTACGGGGAGCTACGAGCAGTACTTC	CASSTGSYEQYF
16	few	TRBV4-1	TRBJ1-2	.	TGCGCCAGCAGCCAAGAACCGGTCGGTTCTAACTATGGCTACACCTTC	CASSQEPVGSNYGYTF
13	.	TRBV12-3/TRBV12-4	TRBJ2-1	.	TGTGCCAGCAGTTCCCGCTCCTACAATGAGCAGTTCTTC	CASSSRSYNEQFF
12	.	TRBV29-1	TRBJ2-7	TRBD2	TGCAGCGTTGTTCGGGGGGAGTACGAGCAGTACTTC	CSVVRGEYEQYF
15	.	TRBV18	TRBJ1-1	.	TGTGCCAGCTCACCAGCGGGGGCTCCGAGCACTGAAGCTTTCTTT	CASSPAGAPSTEAFF
15	few	TRBV6-1	TRBJ1-5	.	TGTGCCAGCAGTGAAAAGGCGGGGAGCAATCAGCCCCAGCATTTT	CASSEKAGSNQPQHF
18	.	TRBV25-1	TRBJ1-3	.	TGTGCCAGCAGTGATTCATCGGTCGGGGTTTTCTACGGAAACACCATATATTTT	CASSDSSVGVFYGNTIYF
16	.	TRBV6-6	TRBJ1-5	TRBD1	TGTGCCAGCAGACTAACAGGGGTCTTTGGCAATCAGCCCCAGCATTTT	CASRLTGVFGNQPQHF
12	.	TRBV14	TRBJ2-7	.	TGTGCCAGCAGCTTTCAGGGTAGCGAGCAGTACTTC	CASSFQGSEQYF
16	.	TRBV18	TRBJ1-2	TRBD1	TGTGCCAGCTCACCACCAAACGATAAAGGACAGGGAGGCTACACCTTC	CASSPPNDKGQGGYTF
15	.	TRBV2	TRBJ2-3	TRBD2	TGTGCCAGCAGTTCCGGGACTAGCGGTGGAGATACGCAGTATTTT	CASSSGTSGGDTQYF
14	.	TRBV2	TRBJ1-6	TRBD1	TGTGCCAGCAGGGCCGGGACAGTTAATTCACCCCTCCACTTT	CASRAGTVNSPLHF
14	.	TRBV5-4	TRBJ2-1	.	TGTGCCAGCAGCCCTAAGTTGCCCAACGATGAGCAGTTCTTC	CASSPKLPNDEQFF
14	.	TRBV5-1	TRBJ2-7	.	TGCGCCAGCAGCTTATGGGAACCCTCGGGGGAGCAGTACTTC	CASSLWEPSGEQYF
17	.	TRBV6-6	TRBJ2-3	TRBD2	TGTGCCAGCAGTCAGGGACTAGCGGGGGGGAGCACAGATACGCAGTATTTT	CASSQGLAGGSTDTQYF
15	.	TRBV9	TRBJ1-4	TRBD1	TGTGCCAGCAGCCAGAAGGGACAGCTTAATGAAAAACTGTTTTTT	CASSQKGQLNEKLFF
16	.	TRBV19	TRBJ1-2	TRBD1	TGTGCCAGTAGTATAATTGGAGCAGGGGGCAGCTATGGCTACACCTTC	CASSIIGAGGSYGYTF
14	.	TRBV15	TRBJ2-5	TRBD2	TGTGCCACCTCGCCACTAGCGAATTCTGAGACCCAGTACTTC	CATSPLANSETQYF
19	.	TRBV11-2	TRBJ1-3	TRBD1	TGTGCCAGCAGCCCCTTAGCCTCGGGACAGGCTGTCTCTGGAAACACCATATATTTT	CASSPLASGQAVSGNTIYF
13	few	TRBV11-1	TRBJ1-2	.	TGTGCCAGCAGCTTAGCGCGGCAGAATGGCTACACCTTC	CASSLARQNGYTF
14	.	TRBV20-1	TRBJ2-1	TRBD2	TGCAGTGCTAGTCCCCTAGCGGGGCTCTATGAGCAGTTCTTC	CSASPLAGLYEQFF
15	.	TRBV6-5	TRBJ1-4	.	TGTGCCAGCAGTTACTACGGGGCAACTAATGAAAAACTGTTTTTT	CASSYYGATNEKLFF
16	.	TRBV18	TRBJ1-3	TRBD1	TGTGCCAGCTCGCCTCGGGGACAGAACTCTGGAAACACCATATATTTT	CASSPRGQNSGNTIYF
16	.	TRBV5-1	TRBJ2-7	TRBD1	TGCGCCAGCAGCTCGACAGGGGGCGCAGGGACCTACGAGCAGTACTTC	CASSSTGGAGTYEQYF
18	.	TRBV2	TRBJ1-2	.	TGTGCCAGCAGTCTGCCGCCAACAGGGACATTAGCTAACTATGGCTACACCTTC	CASSLPPTGTLANYGYTF
14	.	TRBV2	TRBJ1-5	.	TGTGCCAGCAAACGGGACTTTAGCAATCAGCCCCAGCATTTT	CASKRDFSNQPQHF
13	.	TRBV19	TRBJ2-1	.	TGTGCCAGTACCCAGGGAGGTTGGGATGAGCAGTTCTTC	CASTQGGWDEQFF
13	.	TRBV11-1	TRBJ2-5	.	TGTGCCAGCAGCTTCGCAGGTCAAGAGACCCAGTACTTC	CASSFAGQETQYF
16	.	TRBV3-1/TRBV3-2	TRBJ2-3	.	TGTGCCAGCAGCCATCACAGCGGGCGAAGCACAGATACGCAGTATTTT	CASSHHSGRSTDTQYF
14	.	TRBV7-2	TRBJ1-1	TRBD1	TGTGCCAGCAGACGGGACAGGGGTGGTAATGAAGCTTTCTTT	CASRRDRGGNEAFF
16	.	TRBV7-2	TRBJ2-7	TRBD2	TGTGCCAGCAGCTTAGCGACTAGCGGGGGAGTCTACGAGCAGTACTTC	CASSLATSGGVYEQYF
12	.	TRBV5-5	TRBJ1-2	.	TGTGCCAGCAGTATTCCTAACTATGGCTACACCTTC	CASSIPNYGYTF
15	.	TRBV4-3	TRBJ2-3	TRBD2	TGCGCCAGCAGCCAGACGGGACTAGCGGGAGATACGCAGTATTTT	CASSQTGLAGDTQYF
16	once	TRBV3-1/TRBV3-2	TRBJ2-1	TRBD1	TGTGCCAGCAGCCGACTAGGGACAGGGGTCGGCAATGAGCAGTTCTTC	CASSRLGTGVGNEQFF
15	.	TRBV6-1	TRBJ1-1	.	TGTGCCAGCAGTGAAAGAGGAACAGGGAGGGCTGAAGCTTTCTTT	CASSERGTGRAEAFF
17	.	TRBV7-9	TRBJ2-5	TRBD2	TGTGCCAGCAGCTTAGGGCTAGCGGGAGTCCCCAAAGAGACCCAGTACTTC	CASSLGLAGVPKETQYF
17	.	TRBV29-1	TRBJ1-2	TRBD1	TGCAGCGTTGAAGACCCACGGGGCCGACAGGGCGGGTATGGCTACACCTTC	CSVEDPRGRQGGYGYTF
16	.	TRBV4-3	TRBJ1-1	TRBD1	TGCGCCAGCAGCCTACACCCTGGACAGGGGGCTCTTGAAGCTTTCTTT	CASSLHPGQGALEAFF
16	.	TRBV11-3	TRBJ2-3	TRBD2	TGTGCCAGCAGCTTATTTGGTAGCGGGGGGTCGGATACGCAGTATTTT	CASSLFGSGGSDTQYF
15	.	TRBV11-2	TRBJ2-1	TRBD1	TGTGCCAGCAGCTTAGATTTCGGACAGGGATCTGAGCAGTTCTTC	CASSLDFGQGSEQFF
16	.	TRBV19	TRBJ1-5	.	TGTGCCAGTAGTACCCAGCACAGGGAATACAATCAGCCCCAGCATTTT	CASSTQHREYNQPQHF
14	.	TRBV27	TRBJ1-4	TRBD1	TGTGCCAGCAGTAGGCAGGGGGGTAATGAAAAACTGTTTTTT	CASSRQGGNEKLFF
15	.	TRBV11-3	TRBJ2-3	.	TGTGCCAGCAGCTTGGGGGGATTGAGGACAGATACGCAGTATTTT	CASSLGGLRTDTQYF
17	.	TRBV19	TRBJ1-5	.	TGTGCCAGTAGTATGTTCCTTGGACGGGATAGCAATCAGCCCCAGCATTTT	CASSMFLGRDSNQPQHF
14	.	TRBV2	TRBJ1-2	TRBD1	TGTGCCAGCACCAGGGACAGGGGGAATTTCGGCTACACCTTC	CASTRDRGNFGYTF
16	.	TRBV27	TRBJ1-1	TRBD1	TGTGCCAGCAGTTTATCAGCGACAGGGATGAACACTGAAGCTTTCTTT	CASSLSATGMNTEAFF